These 8 T cell receptor beta chains were all obtained from the same sample, sequenced in a study of cytomegalovirus exposure and HLA in healthy donors. PCR primers comprised 60 Vbeta and 13 Jbeta primers. Clones were sequenced by immunoSEQ multiplex PCR, and TCRdb holds only the in-frame ones, with some missing. This sample has 210,000 or so clones, with around 78% found just once. Sequencing used PBMCs. These receptors were taken from a boy aged 5-17 years in good health and CMV-seronegative.

The CDR3, as DNA: TGTGCCAGCAGTGAGTCGGGACAGGACAATCAGCCCCAGCATTTT. Amino acids: CASSESGQDNQPQHF. The chain uses TRBV25-1 and TRBJ1-5, with 8 positions matching TRBD1. CDR1 and CDR2 (germline): MGHDK, SYGVNS. The CDR3 has 15 residues. V shed 3 bases, J shed 3 bases, and the junction held 4 bases outside the gene matches. Looking up the rest from reference TRBV25-1 and TRBJ1-5 gives the full variable domain: EADIYQTPRYLVIGTGKKITLECSQTMGHDKMYWYQQDPGMELHLIHYSYGVNSTEKGDLSSESTVSRIRTEHFPLTLESARPSHTSQYLCASSESGQDNQPQHFGDGTRLSIL.

This clone showed up just a few times. The V and J genes are TRBV7-3 and TRBJ2-3; 8 bases match TRBD2. The CDR3 is 17 residues long. CDR1 is SGHTA, CDR2 FQGTGA, per germline. V gave up 5 bases and J gave up 2 bases; unmatched junction bases: 12. CDR3 in amino acids: CASSKGVAGSITDTQYF. The DNA for the CDR3 is TGTGCCAGCAGCAAGGGCGTAGCGGGGTCGATCACAGATACGCAGTATTTT.

The V gene is TRBV11-1, the J gene TRBJ1-1; TRBD1 might be the D (5 bases). The V gene's germline CDR1 is SGHAT and CDR2 FQDESV (reference sequence). Trimming took off 0 bases at V and 3 bases at J, with 11 bases between the two ends. The CDR3 length is 15 residues. The CDR3 sequence: CASSLAAQGDTEAFF. CDR3 coding DNA: TGTGCCAGCAGCTTAGCTGCCCAGGGCGACACTGAAGCTTTCTTT.

The chain carries TRBV2 and TRBJ1-5, with TRBD1 identical over 8 bases. With V trimmed by 6 bases and J by 4 bases, 5 bases remained unmatched. Looked up from germline, CDR1 is SNHLY and CDR2 is FYNNEI. The CDR3 extends over 14 amino acids. The CDR3 nucleotides are TGTGCCAGCAGCCGGGACAGGCTTAATCAGCCCCAGCATTTT. This sequence encodes CASSRDRLNQPQHF.

The chain recombines TRBV19 with TRBJ1-2; D remains unclear. The V end was cut by 3 bases, the J end by 3 bases, with 8 bases between. CDR1 LNHDA and CDR2 SQIVND come from the germline V gene (reference sequence). The CDR3 consists of 13 residues. In DNA form, the CDR3 reads TGTGCCAGTAGTATGATAGACTACTATGGCTACACCTTC. Translation gives CASSMIDYYGYTF.

V usage is TRBV29-1 and J usage is TRBJ1-1, with 7 bases that match TRBD1. Germline assignment: CDR1 SQVTM and CDR2 ANQGSEA. The CDR3 has 13 residues. V was clipped by 3 bases and J by 4 bases; unmatched bases: 5. CDR3 nucleotide sequence: TGCAGCGTTGATGGGAACAGGGGCACTGAAGCTTTCTTT. This translates into CSVDGNRGTEAFF.

The genes are TRBV5-4 and TRBJ1-2; 8 bases fit TRBD1. This CDR3 comprises 16 residues. Germline values: CDR1 SGHNT, CDR2 YYREEE (reference sequence). V lost 1 base, J lost 3 bases, and 8 bases stayed unmatched. This chain's CDR3 is CASSLRDRLWDYGYTF. CDR3 nucleotides: TGTGCCAGCAGCTTGCGGGACAGGTTGTGGGACTATGGCTACACCTTC.

This clone was found a few times. The CDR3 DNA sequence: TGTGCCAGCTCACCCGGGACTAGCGGGGGCCACCGGGTGCAGTTCTTC. Its protein product is CASSPGTSGGHRVQFF. This chain uses TRBV18 with TRBJ2-1; 14 bases fit TRBD2. With V trimmed by 3 bases and J by 12 bases, 10 bases remained unmatched. The CDR3 covers 16 residues. The germline V gene encodes CDR1 KGHSH and CDR2 LQKENI.